The next 8 T cell receptor beta chains were all read from a single sample in a study of T-cell reconstitution after alpha-beta-depleted transplantation in children. Using unique molecular identifiers, the investigators prepared the TCRbeta library. Each CDR3 protein gets one entry after TCRdb re-called the PCR reads with MiXCR. Here the sample spans some 640,000 distinct CDR3 sequences, about 15% being singletons. The sequenced sample was PBMCs from the stem cell graft donor, obtained from the stem cell graft. These receptors were taken from a human donor who donated a stem cell graft to a child with acute myeloid leukemia.

There are a few counts of this clonotype. The chain links TRBV7-2 to TRBJ1-1, with TRBD1 matching over 9 bases. V trimming: 0 bases; J trimming: 4 bases; junction bases outside the gene matches: 3. The CDR3 contains 15 residues. Germline CDR1 is SGHTA and CDR2 is FQGNSA. The chain's CDR3 is CASSLASDRGTEAFF. DNA of the CDR3: TGTGCCAGCAGCTTAGCTTCGGACAGGGGCACTGAAGCTTTCTTT.

The chain couples TRBV20-1 to TRBJ2-5; D gene uncertain. This CDR3 is 14 amino acids long. Germline V gives CDR1 DFQATT, CDR2 SNEGSKA (reference sequence). V was cut by 4 bases and J by 4 bases, with 16 bases left in between. CDR3 nucleotides: TGCAGTGCTATACCGACGCGAAAGTTAGAGACCCAGTACTTC. This sequence encodes CSAIPTRKLETQYF.

The gene calls are TRBV30 and TRBJ1-1; the D is unclear. The V and J ends lost 2 bases and 0 bases respectively, with 16 bases between them. CDR1 GTSNPN and CDR2 SVGIG come from the germline V gene (reference sequence). The CDR3 length is 16 residues. The CDR3 region has the DNA TGTGCCTGGAGTCGCAACCTAATGAACTTGAACACTGAAGCTTTCTTT. This gives the protein CAWSRNLMNLNTEAFF. Together with reference TRBV30 and TRBJ1-1, the CDR3 gives the full variable domain: SQTIHQWPATLVQPVGSPLSLECTVEGTSNPNLYWYRQAAGRGLQLLFYSVGIGQISSEVPQNLSASRPQDRQFILSSKKLLLSDSGFYLCAWSRNLMNLNTEAFFGQGTRLTVV.

The chain uses TRBV5-1 and TRBJ1-1, with a weak D call TRBD1 (6 bases). Germline lookup yields CDR1 SGHRS and CDR2 YFSETQ. The germline V and J ends were trimmed by 0 bases and 4 bases, with 13 bases remaining between them. The CDR3 extends over 15 amino acids. CDR3 protein: CASSLALQGSTEAFF. CDR3 nucleotide sequence: TGCGCCAGCAGCTTGGCCTTACAGGGAAGCACTGAAGCTTTCTTT.

The V gene is TRBV30, the J gene TRBJ1-4; 7 nucleotides agree with TRBD1. Germline CDR1 GTSNPN, CDR2 SVGIG (reference sequence). CDR3 length equals 13 residues. V lost 5 bases to trimming and J lost 3 bases; unmatched junction nucleotides: 3. The DNA of the CDR3 is TGTGCCTGGTCCGGGACAGCTAATGAAAAACTGTTTTTT. Residues: CAWSGTANEKLFF.

The chain combines TRBV24-1 with TRBJ2-5, with D tentatively TRBD2 (7 bases). Germline values: CDR1 KGHDR, CDR2 SFDVKD. V gave up 5 bases and J gave up 4 bases, with 16 bases separating them. The CDR3 runs to 15 residues. CDR3 sequence reads: CATSAPGGLGETQYF. In DNA, the CDR3 is TGTGCCACCAGTGCCCCCGGGGGGCTTGGAGAGACCCAGTACTTC.

This clonotype was picked up many times. The chain couples TRBV15 to TRBJ2-1, with 7 positions matching TRBD1. This CDR3 contains 16 residues. The germline CDR1 and CDR2 sequences are LNHNV and YYDKDF (reference sequence). V lost 4 bases to trimming and J lost 1 base; unmatched junction nucleotides: 7. The CDR3 nucleotides are TGTGCCACCAGCACGACAGGGAGTGGGTCCTACAATGAGCAGTTCTTC. This translates into CATSTTGSGSYNEQFF.

Ten or more counts support this clonotype. The chain has TRBV5-6 and TRBJ2-5; TRBD2 aligns across 10 bases. Germline assignment: CDR1 SGHDT and CDR2 YYEEEE. The junction had 6 bases not matched to a gene; V was cut back by 3 bases and J by 1 base. This CDR3 is 16 amino acids long. The DNA for the CDR3 is TGTGCCAGCAGCTCTCTACTAGCGGGAATCCAAGAGACCCAGTACTTC. It specifies CASSSLLAGIQETQYF.